This T cell receptor (beta chain) stems from a study of blood T cell repertoires in COVID-19. This CDR3 region has 15 residues. Germline-derived CDR1 and CDR2 are LGHNT and FRNRAP. The trim removed 5 bases at V and 7 bases at J, leaving 7 bases unmatched. In the original workflow: For nucleated cells, counts were estimated from reference gene primer amplification. The method was immunoSEQ multiplex PCR; TCRdb's version includes in-frame clones alone and lacks a portion of them. The DNA gave D and trimming, while V, J and clone size come from that table. Of roughly 250,000 clones listed, roughly 84% are singletons.

Sequencing was performed on peripheral blood. The V call is TRBV12-5, the J call TRBJ2-1; 11 bases align to TRBD2. The sequence derives from a woman in her forties who had recovered from COVID-19. CDR3 bases: TGTGCTAGTGGTAGTAGCGGGGGGGCGTGGAATGAGCAGTTCTTC. Encoded protein: CASGSSGGAWNEQFF.